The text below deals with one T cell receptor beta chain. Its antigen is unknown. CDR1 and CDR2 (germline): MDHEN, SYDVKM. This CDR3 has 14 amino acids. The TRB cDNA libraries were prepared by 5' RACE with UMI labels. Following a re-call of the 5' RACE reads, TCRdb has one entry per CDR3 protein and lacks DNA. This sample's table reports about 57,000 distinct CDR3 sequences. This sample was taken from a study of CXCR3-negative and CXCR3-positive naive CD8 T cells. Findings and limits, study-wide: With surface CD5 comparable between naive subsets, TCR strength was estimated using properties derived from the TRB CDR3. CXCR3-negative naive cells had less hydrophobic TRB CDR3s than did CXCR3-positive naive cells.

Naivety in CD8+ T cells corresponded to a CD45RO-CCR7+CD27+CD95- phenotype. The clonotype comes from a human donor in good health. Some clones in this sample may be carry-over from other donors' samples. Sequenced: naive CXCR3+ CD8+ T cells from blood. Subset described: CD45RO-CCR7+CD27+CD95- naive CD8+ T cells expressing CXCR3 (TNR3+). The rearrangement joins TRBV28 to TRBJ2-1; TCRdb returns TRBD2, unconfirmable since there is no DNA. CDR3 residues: CASLAGGLYNEQFF.